This T cell receptor beta chain was recorded in a study of CD8 T cells in ankylosing spondylitis. Regarding the study as a whole: Researchers report that disease-linked clones proved CD8+ and relatively rare in peripheral blood. Several highly homologous variants made up a TCR beta motif, and this motif appeared characteristic of ankylosing spondylitis blood. Significant enrichment of disease-linked clones was reportedly seen in matched ankylosing spondylitis synovial fluid. Prior work had noted some motif variants in reactive arthritis blood and synovial fluid.

TCRdb re-called the 5' RACE reads through MiXCR, storing one row per CDR3 protein. The table includes about 220,000 distinct CDR3 sequences, about 7.3% detected once. This clonotype turned up a few times. The antigen is undetermined. The clonotype was recovered from a male donor with ankylosing spondylitis. The sequencing input was blood, either unsorted or a sorted T cell fraction (not recorded which).

Written as DNA, the CDR3 is TGTGCCACCCGTGGGAACACCGGGGAGCTGTTTTTT. The encoded protein is CATRGNTGELFF. The chain combines TRBV24-1 with TRBJ2-2, with D unresolved. The CDR3 loop spans 12 amino acids. V was trimmed by 9 bases and J by 1 base, leaving 5 bases between them. Looked up from germline, CDR1 is KGHDR and CDR2 is SFDVKD.